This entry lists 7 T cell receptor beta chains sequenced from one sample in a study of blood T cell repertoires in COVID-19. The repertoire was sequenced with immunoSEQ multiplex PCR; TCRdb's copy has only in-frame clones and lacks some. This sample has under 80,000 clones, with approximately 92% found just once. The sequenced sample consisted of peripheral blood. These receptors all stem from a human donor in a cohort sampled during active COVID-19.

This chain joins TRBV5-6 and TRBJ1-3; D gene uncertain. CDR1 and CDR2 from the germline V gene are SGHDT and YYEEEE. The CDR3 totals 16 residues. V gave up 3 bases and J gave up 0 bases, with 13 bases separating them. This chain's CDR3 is CASSWTQIGSGNTIYF. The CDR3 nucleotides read TGTGCCAGCAGCTGGACTCAAATCGGCTCTGGAAACACCATATATTTT.

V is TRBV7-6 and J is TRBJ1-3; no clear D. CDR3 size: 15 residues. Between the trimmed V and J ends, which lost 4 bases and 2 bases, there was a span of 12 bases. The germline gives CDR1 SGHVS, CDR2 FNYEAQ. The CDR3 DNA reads TGTGCCAGCAGCTCCGGGAGGGCGGCTGGAAACACCATATATTTT. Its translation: CASSSGRAAGNTIYF.

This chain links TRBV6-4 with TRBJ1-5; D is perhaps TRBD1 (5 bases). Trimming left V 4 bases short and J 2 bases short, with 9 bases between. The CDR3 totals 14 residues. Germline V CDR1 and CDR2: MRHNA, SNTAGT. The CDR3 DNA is TGTGCCAGCAGTGCCCAAGGGGGCAATCAGCCCCAGCATTTT. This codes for CASSAQGGNQPQHF.

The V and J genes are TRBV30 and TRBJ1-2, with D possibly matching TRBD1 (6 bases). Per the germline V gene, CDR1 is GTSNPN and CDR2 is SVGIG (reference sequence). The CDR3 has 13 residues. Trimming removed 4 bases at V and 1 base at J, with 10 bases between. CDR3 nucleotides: TGTGCCTGGAATCAGGGGAATAACTATGGCTACACCTTC. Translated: CAWNQGNNYGYTF. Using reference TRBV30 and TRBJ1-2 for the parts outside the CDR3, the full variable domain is SQTIHQWPATLVQPVGSPLSLECTVEGTSNPNLYWYRQAAGRGLQLLFYSVGIGQISSEVPQNLSASRPQDRQFILSSKKLLLSDSGFYLCAWNQGNNYGYTFGSGTRLTVV.

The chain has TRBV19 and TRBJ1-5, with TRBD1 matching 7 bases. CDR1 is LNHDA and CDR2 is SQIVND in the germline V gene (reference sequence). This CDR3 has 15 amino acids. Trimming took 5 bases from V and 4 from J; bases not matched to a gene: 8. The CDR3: CASSSTRGANQPQHF. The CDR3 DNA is TGTGCCAGTAGTTCCACCAGGGGGGCGAATCAGCCCCAGCATTTT.

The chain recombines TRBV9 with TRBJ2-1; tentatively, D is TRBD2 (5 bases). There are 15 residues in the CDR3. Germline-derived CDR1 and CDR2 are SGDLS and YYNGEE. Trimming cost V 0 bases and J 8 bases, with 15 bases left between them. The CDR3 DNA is TGTGCCAGCAGCGTAGGAGACTACCCATTGGATGAGCAGTTCTTC. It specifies CASSVGDYPLDEQFF.

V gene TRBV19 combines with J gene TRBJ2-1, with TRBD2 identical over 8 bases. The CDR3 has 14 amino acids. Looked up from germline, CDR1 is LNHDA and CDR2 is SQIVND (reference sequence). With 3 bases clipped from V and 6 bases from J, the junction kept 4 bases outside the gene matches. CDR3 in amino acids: CASSIGTRGNEQFF. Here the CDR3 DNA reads TGTGCCAGTAGTATCGGGACTAGAGGCAATGAGCAGTTCTTC.